This T cell receptor (beta chain) was sequenced in a study of technical replicates of blood from several donors. CDR3 length: 15 residues. CDR1 and CDR2 from the germline V gene are MNHEY and SVGAGI. J lost 3 bases, V lost 5 bases, and 6 bases had no gene match. Using immunoSEQ multiplex PCR, the repertoire was profiled, and TCRdb retains in-frame clones only, with some absent. The sample records over 70,000 clones, about 95% being singletons. The sample taken for sequencing was T cells isolated from PBMCs. The rearrangement links TRBV6-5 to TRBJ2-1; the match to TRBD2 covers 8 bases. The receptor was derived from a human donor in good health. The CDR3 region is CASSPTSGYYNEQFF. The CDR3 DNA reads as TGTGCCAGCAGTCCCACTAGCGGATACTACAATGAGCAGTTCTTC.